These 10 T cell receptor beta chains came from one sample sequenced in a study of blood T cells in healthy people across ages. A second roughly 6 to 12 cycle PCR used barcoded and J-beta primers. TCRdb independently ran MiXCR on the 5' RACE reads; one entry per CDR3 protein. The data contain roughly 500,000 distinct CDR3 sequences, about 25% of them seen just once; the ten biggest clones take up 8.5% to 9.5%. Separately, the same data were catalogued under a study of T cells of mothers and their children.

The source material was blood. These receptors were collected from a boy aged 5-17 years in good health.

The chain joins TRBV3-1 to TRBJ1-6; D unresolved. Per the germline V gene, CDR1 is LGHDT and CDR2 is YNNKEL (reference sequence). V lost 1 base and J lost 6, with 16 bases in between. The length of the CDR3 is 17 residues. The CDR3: CASSQVVPGSGNSPLHF. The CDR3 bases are TGTGCCAGCAGCCAAGTTGTCCCCGGTTCGGGTAATTCACCCCTCCACTTT.

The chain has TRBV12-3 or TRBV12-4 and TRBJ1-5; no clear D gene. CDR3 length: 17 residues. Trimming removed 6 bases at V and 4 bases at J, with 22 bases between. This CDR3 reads CASSLIVGRASNQPQHF. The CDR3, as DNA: TGTGCCAGCAGCCTAATAGTCGGTAGGGCCAGTAATCAGCCCCAGCATTTT.

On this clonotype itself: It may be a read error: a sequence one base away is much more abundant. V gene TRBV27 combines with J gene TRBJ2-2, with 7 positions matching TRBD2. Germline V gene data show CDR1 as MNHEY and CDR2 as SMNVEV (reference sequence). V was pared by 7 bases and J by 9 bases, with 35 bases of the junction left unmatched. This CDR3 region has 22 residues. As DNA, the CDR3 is TGTGCCAGCACTTCTTCGAGAGTGGGACTACCGAGTCCAAGTTGGGAGGCCAGGGAGCTGTTTTTT. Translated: CASTSSRVGLPSPSWEARELFF.

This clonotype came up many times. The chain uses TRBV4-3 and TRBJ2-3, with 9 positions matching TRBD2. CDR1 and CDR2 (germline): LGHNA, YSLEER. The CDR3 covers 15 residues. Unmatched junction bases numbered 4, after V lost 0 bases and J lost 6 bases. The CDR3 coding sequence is TGCGCCAGCAGCCAAGATCGCGGGGGGGCCGATACGCAGTATTTT. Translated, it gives CASSQDRGGADTQYF.

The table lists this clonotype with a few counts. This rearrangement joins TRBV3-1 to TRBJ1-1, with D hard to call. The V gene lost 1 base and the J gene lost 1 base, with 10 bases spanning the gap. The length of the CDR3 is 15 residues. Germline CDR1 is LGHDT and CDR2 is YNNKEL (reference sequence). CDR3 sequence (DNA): TGTGCCAGCAGCCAAGCGAGGACGGCGAACACTGAAGCTTTCTTT. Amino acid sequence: CASSQARTANTEAFF.

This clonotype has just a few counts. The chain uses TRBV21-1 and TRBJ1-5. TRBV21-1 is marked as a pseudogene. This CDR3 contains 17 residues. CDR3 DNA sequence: TGTGCCAGCATCTTGGTAGCGGCAGGGTATAGCAATCAGCCCCAGCATTTT. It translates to CASILVAAGYSNQPQHF.

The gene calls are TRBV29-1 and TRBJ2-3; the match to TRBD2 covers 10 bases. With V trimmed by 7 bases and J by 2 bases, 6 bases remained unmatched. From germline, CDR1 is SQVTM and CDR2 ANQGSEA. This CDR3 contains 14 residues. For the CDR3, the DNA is TGCAGCGGTGGACTAGCGGCTATCACAGATACGCAGTATTTT. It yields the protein CSGGLAAITDTQYF.

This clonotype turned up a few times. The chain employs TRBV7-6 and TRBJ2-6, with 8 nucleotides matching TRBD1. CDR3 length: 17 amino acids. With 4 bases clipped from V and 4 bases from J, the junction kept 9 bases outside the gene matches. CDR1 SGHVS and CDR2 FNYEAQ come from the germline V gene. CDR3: CASSYMRTGSGANVLTF. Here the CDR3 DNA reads TGTGCCAGCAGCTACATGCGGACAGGGTCCGGGGCCAACGTCCTGACTTTC.

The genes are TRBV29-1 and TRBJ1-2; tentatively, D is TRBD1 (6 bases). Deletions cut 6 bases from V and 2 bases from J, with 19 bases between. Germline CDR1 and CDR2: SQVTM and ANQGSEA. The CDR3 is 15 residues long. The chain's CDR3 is CSVTPTGWENYGYTF. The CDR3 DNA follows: TGCAGCGTGACCCCTACAGGGTGGGAGAACTATGGCTACACCTTC.

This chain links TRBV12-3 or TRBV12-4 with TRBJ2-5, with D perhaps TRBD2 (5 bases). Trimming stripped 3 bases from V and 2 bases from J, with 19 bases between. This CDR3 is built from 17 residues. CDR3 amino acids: CASSLPPGRGQQETQYF. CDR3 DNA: TGTGCCAGCAGTTTGCCCCCGGGTAGAGGGCAACAAGAGACCCAGTACTTC.